This entry describes one T cell receptor beta chain. Antigen specificity is unknown. The data were obtained in a study of identifying expanded T cells in peripheral blood. Assay: immunoSEQ multiplex PCR; the TCRdb copy retains only in-frame clones and omits some. The data hold around 85,000 clones, with around nine tenths observed a single time. During the collection period, no donor immune events like infections were recorded. The CDR3 spans 15 residues. V shed 5 bases and J shed 4 bases, with 14 bases lying between them. From germline, CDR1 is ENHRY and CDR2 SYGVKD. Study-level findings and limits: About 1.3 clones differed between technical replicates, versus around 15 and 18 over time. Approximately 2-week clone count variance significantly increased as total template count grew.

The chain carries TRBV10-3 and TRBJ2-2, with D perhaps TRBD1 (7 bases). The TCR was taken from a person aged 18-70 years in good health. The sample taken for sequencing was blood. The CDR3 DNA follows: TGTGCCATCAGTACCGACAGGGAGGCCACCGGGGAGCTGTTTTTT. Amino acids: CAISTDREATGELFF.